A single sample gave rise to the 5 T cell receptor beta chains below, sequenced in a study of blood T cell repertoires in COVID-19. Clones were sequenced by immunoSEQ multiplex PCR, and TCRdb holds only the in-frame ones, with some missing. Of 200,000 to 250,000 clones detected, around 84% appear once; the ten largest clones hold more than 10%. Specimen: peripheral blood. The receptor set was obtained from a human donor in a cohort sampled during active COVID-19.

In nucleotides, the CDR3 is TGTGCCAGCAGCCGTCCTCGGACAGCTGGAAACACCATATATTTT. This sequence encodes CASSRPRTAGNTIYF. V is TRBV28 and J is TRBJ1-3; possibly TRBD1 for D (6 bases). The CDR3 consists of 15 residues. V lost 6 bases and J lost 2, with 14 bases in between. CDR1 is MDHEN and CDR2 is SYDVKM in the germline V gene. The full variable domain, with the rest looked up from reference TRBV28 and TRBJ1-3, is DVKVTQSSRYLVKRTGEKVFLECVQDMDHENMFWYRQDPGLGLRLIYFSYDVKMKEKGDIPEGYSVSREKKERFSLILESASTNQTSMYLCASSRPRTAGNTIYFGEGSWLTVV.

This rearrangement joins TRBV10-3 to TRBJ2-7; D may be TRBD1 (6 bases). Looked up from germline, CDR1 is ENHRY and CDR2 is SYGVKD. With 4 bases removed from V and 5 bases from J, the gap between germline ends came to 12 bases. This CDR3 has 13 amino acids. The CDR3 here is CAISGRGRDEQYF. CDR3 nucleotide sequence: TGTGCCATCAGTGGCAGGGGAAGGGACGAGCAGTACTTC.

CDR3 amino acids: CASSPNREGTEAFF. In DNA, the CDR3 is TGCGCCAGCAGCCCTAACAGGGAGGGGACTGAAGCTTTCTTT. This chain connects TRBV5-1 to TRBJ1-1, with D perhaps matching TRBD1 (6 bases). The V end lost 4 bases, the J end lost 5 bases, and 15 bases lay between the germline ends. This CDR3 is built from 14 residues. Per the germline V gene, CDR1 is SGHRS and CDR2 is YFSETQ.

This clone was detected only a few times. V usage is TRBV2 and J usage is TRBJ1-6; a possible D gene is TRBD1 (5 bases). The CDR3 is 16 amino acids. Trimming cost V 8 bases and J 13 bases, with 27 bases left between them. CDR1 is SNHLY and CDR2 is FYNNEI in the germline V gene. Here the CDR3 reads CASVLQNPGGGAPLHF. CDR3 bases: TGTGCCAGCGTCCTACAGAATCCGGGCGGCGGGGCGCCCCTCCACTTT.

This chain joins TRBV5-4 and TRBJ2-6, with D possibly being TRBD1 (5 bases). Germline V gene data show CDR1 as SGHNT and CDR2 as YYREEE (reference sequence). The CDR3 covers 18 residues. V lost 4 bases and J lost 0, with 17 bases in between. CDR3 DNA sequence: TGTGCCAGCAGCCCATCTAACAGGCGAAGCTCTGGGGCCAACGTCCTGACTTTC. This sequence encodes CASSPSNRRSSGANVLTF.